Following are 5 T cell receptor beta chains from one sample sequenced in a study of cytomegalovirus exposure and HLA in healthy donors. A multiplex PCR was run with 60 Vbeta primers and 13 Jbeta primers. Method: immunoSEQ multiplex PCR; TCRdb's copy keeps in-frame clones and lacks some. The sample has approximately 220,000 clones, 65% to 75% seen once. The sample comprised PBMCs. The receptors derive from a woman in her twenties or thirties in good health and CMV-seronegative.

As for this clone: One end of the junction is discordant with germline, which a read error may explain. The CDR3 loop reads CSSSSWDTAGNTIYF. The CDR3 region has the DNA TGTTCCAGCAGCTCGTGGGACACGGCTGGAAACACCATATATTTT. The chain links TRBV7-9 to TRBJ1-3, with D possibly being TRBD1 (6 bases). Germline V gives CDR1 SEHNR, CDR2 FQNEAQ (reference sequence). The CDR3 has 15 amino acids.

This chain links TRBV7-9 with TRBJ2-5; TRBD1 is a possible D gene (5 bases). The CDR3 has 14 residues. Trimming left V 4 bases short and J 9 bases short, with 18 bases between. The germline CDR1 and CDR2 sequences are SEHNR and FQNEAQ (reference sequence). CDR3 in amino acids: CASSSEATLGAQYF. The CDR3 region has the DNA TGTGCCAGCAGCTCCGAAGCTACCCTAGGGGCCCAGTACTTC.

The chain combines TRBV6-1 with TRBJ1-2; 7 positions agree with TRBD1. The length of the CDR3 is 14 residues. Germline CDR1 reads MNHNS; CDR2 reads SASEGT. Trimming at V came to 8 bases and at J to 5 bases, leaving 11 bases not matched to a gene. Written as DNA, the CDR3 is TGTGCCAGCCGGCCCGTTGGGACAGAATATGGCTACACCTTC. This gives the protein CASRPVGTEYGYTF.

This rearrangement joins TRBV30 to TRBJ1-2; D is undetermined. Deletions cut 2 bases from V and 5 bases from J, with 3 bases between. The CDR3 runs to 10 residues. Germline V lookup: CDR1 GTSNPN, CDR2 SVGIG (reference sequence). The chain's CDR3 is CAWSSYGYTF. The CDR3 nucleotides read TGTGCCTGGAGTTCGTATGGCTACACCTTC. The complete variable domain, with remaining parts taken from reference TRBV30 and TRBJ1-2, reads SQTIHQWPATLVQPVGSPLSLECTVEGTSNPNLYWYRQAAGRGLQLLFYSVGIGQISSEVPQNLSASRPQDRQFILSSKKLLLSDSGFYLCAWSSYGYTFGSGTRLTVV.

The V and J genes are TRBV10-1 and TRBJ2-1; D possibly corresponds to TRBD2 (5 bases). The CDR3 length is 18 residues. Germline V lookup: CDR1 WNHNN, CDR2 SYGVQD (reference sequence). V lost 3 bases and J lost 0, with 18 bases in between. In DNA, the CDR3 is TGCGCCAGCAGTGACGGAACAGTGGTAGGGAGCTCCTACAATGAGCAGTTCTTC. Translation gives CASSDGTVVGSSYNEQFF.